The T cell receptor (beta chain) described here comes from a study of CD8 T cells in Susac syndrome (dated by TCRdb to between 2018 and 2021). The study in broad terms: Whether CD8+ T cell activation and differentiation in Susac syndrome was antigen driven was tested using repertoire sequencing. The study compared CD8+ T cell repertoire clonality among 11 to 12 healthy donors, roughly 14 Susac syndrome patients and 15 multiple sclerosis patients. General findings and caveats noted by the study authors: The number of individuals in the TCR sequencing and HLA analysis was recognized as being relatively small.

RNA was extracted using the RNeasy kit, and roughly 0.45 to 1 microgram was reverse transcribed with random hexamers. The immunoSEQ multiplex PCR assay, which covers 54 Vbeta and 13 Jbeta segments, was used to amplify TCR beta CDR3 regions. To correct PCR amplification bias, a synthetic template baseline was used for both primer optimization and computational correction. As for the original processing: Reads were annotated to V, D and J genes according to IMGT and were analyzed with immunoSEQ Analyzer, with only productive sequences retained. To calculate clonality, Shannon entropy was normalized by log2 of the number of productive unique sequences and then subtracted from one. For each patient and control, public and private clones were evaluated within the 100 most prevalent clones. Clones were defined as Susac-specific if absent from the healthy and MS cohorts, from 1052 published viral clones and from other ImmuneACCESS disease sequences. The raw public data were reprocessed by TCRdb itself: fastp quality trimming at Q25, MiXCR clonotype calling, in-frame beta chains only. Entries are consolidated by CDR3 protein sequence, retaining the most common genes and DNA. TCRdb's processing, not the authors', yielded these V and J calls. This sample holds about 130,000 distinct CDR3 sequences; around nine tenths were observed only once. Approximately 0.24% of the sample comes from the top ten.

V and J lose 5 bases and 5 bases, and a span of 15 bases separates them. Including the terminal cysteine and phenylalanine, the CDR3 comprises 14 residues. Kept here is only the CDR3 DNA, which spans 42 bases and is read in frame from base 1. As encoded in the germline V gene, CDR1 is SGHAT while CDR2 is FQNNGV. Regarding this clonotype: This receptor's antigen is unknown. No base-level quality is on record; no much larger clone is a single base apart.

Peripheral blood CD8+ and CD4+ T cells from healthy donors, Susac syndrome patients and multiple sclerosis patients were profiled using high-throughput TCR beta sequencing. The multiple sclerosis controls were treatment-naive patients whose relapsing-remitting disease, either stable or active, fulfilled the revised McDonald criteria. Bulk CD8+ and CD4+ T cells were purified by magnetic negative isolation, whereas CD8+ TEMRA cells were enriched by FACS. Blood was drawn into EDTA tubes, processed within 24 hours, and PBMCs were isolated by density gradient centrifugation. PBMCs intended for TCR sequencing were frozen in liquid nitrogen and were later thawed in a 37 degrees C water bath. A purity of at least 90% was achieved for sorted or isolated CD4+, CD8+ and CD8+ TEMRA cells.

The sequence was obtained from a human donor with multiple sclerosis. This receptor chain uses TRBV11-2 and TRBJ2-5; the D segment might be TRBD1 or TRBD2, since each matches 6 bases. Sequences were obtained from CD8+ T cells from PBMCs. The nucleotide sequence reads as follows: TGTGCCAGCAGCCCGACCGGGGGCCAGGAGACCCAGTACTTC. This translates into CASSPTGGQETQYF. When the CDR3 is completed using the reference TRBV11-2 and TRBJ2-5 genes on either side, the full variable domain is EAGVAQSPRYKIIEKRQSVAFWCNPISGHATLYWYQQILGQGPKLLIQFQNNGVVDDSQLPKDRFSAERLKGVDSTLKIQPAKLEDSAVYLCASSPTGGQETQYFGPGTRLLVL.